This TCR beta chain was captured in a study of human T cells and chemical hapten exposure (dated by TCRdb to the early 2020s). In terms of the full investigation: For sensitization, 2% DPC in acetone was applied to a roughly 2 cm by roughly 2 cm area of upper inner arm skin. The patient cohort, mostly female, included alopecia areata with under or over 50% scalp involvement, alopecia totalis and alopecia universalis. Patch testing on the upper back used Finn chambers containing 0.01% DPC, with scoring done after 6 days according to International Contact Dermatitis Research Group standards. Weekly therapeutic DPC doses were additionally applied to the scalp of patients throughout the roughly 23-week study period. Peripheral blood TCR repertoire changes were tracked in vivo in alopecia patients during primary and secondary sensitization to the hapten diphenylcyclopropenone (DPC). Blood samples were taken from patients before sensitization (week 0) and then at 2, 6 and about 24 weeks after DPC sensitization. About 30 alopecia patients provided blood for TCR sequencing at one to four time points (pre-sensitization, 2, 6 and 24 weeks). Libraries were pooled for sequencing, and variation in per-sample TCR yields was attributed mainly to small differences in library volumes within the pool. Overall results and qualifications from the work: Repeated subsampling changed both the strength of the expansion versus patch-test correlation and the threshold at which that correlation became significant. Patch test score correlated positively with the number of PT1 expanded TCRs, reaching significance at thresholds 8, 16 and 32 but not at 4. No change with DPC sensitization was found in the number of TCRs above 1 in 1000 frequency, and no evidence of global repertoire structure alterations was found. Significantly more large CDR3 similarity clusters were formed by expanded TCRs than by pre-sensitization or healthy control sets, consistent with antigen-driven responses. All patients had alopecia, a presumed autoimmune disease, so their immune response might differ from that of healthy individuals.

In light of the paper, this sample's time point label describes: patch test 3, about 24 weeks after DPC sensitization. Read against the paper, the sample's treatment or condition label means: therapeutic diphenylcyclopropenone sensitization with weekly scalp DPC. Blood at each patch-test visit was drawn before the patch test was applied. Eligible patients were aged 18 to 70, diagnosed with alopecia, deemed suitable for DPC therapy, and excluded if pregnant. Total RNA was isolated from unfractionated whole blood collected in Tempus Blood RNA tubes. Worth noting for this clonotype: The antigen this receptor binds is unknown. Base-call qualities are not available, and no considerably larger clone is one nucleotide away.

Library prep was done by RACE. Sequencing instrument: NextSeq 500. Library preparation attached unique molecular identifiers to individual cDNA molecules for quantitative, reproducible TCR counting. For every blood RNA sample, sequencing covered both the TCR alpha and TCR beta chains. The source study handled its data this way. A median of about 87,000 TCRs per sample was observed, with a range of roughly 20,000 to 750,000. The Decombinator software suite was used to annotate the V, J and CDR3 of the TCR reads. To make PS versus PT1 abundance plots, every sample was subsampled to the same number of TCRs (28,000). Expanded TCRs were defined as absent before sensitization and observed at least eight times at the 2-week time point. TCRdb reprocessing: public reads trimmed at Q25 with fastp, clones called with MiXCR, in-frame beta chains kept. CDR3 protein sequences are deduplicated, and each keeps its most common genes and DNA. The V and J calls and clone size come from TCRdb's table, not from the authors' own analysis. This sample holds roughly 100,000 distinct CDR3 sequences; approximately 36% were observed only once. The ten largest make up roughly 2.6% of the sample.

The sample in question was whole blood, obtained in connection with sensitization to the hapten diphenylcyclopropenone (DPC). The receptor's source is a middle-aged man with alopecia areata. Some clones in this sample may be carry-over from other donors' samples.

At the DNA level, the sequence is TGTGCCAGCAGTCCGGGACTAGCGGGGTCCTACGAGCAGTACTTC. It translates to CASSPGLAGSYEQYF. The chain is made from TRBV6-2 or TRBV6-3 and TRBJ2-7; a stretch of 13 junction bases matches TRBD2. The CDR3 covers 15 residues, taking in both the cysteine and the phenylalanine. CDR3 DNA only is kept here, 45 bases in frame from base 1. As encoded in the germline V gene, CDR1 is MNHEY while CDR2 is SVGEGT. Clipping removes 5 bases from V and 1 base from J, with 2 as the unmatched junction base count.